Shown below are 23 T cell receptor beta chains from a single sample sequenced in a study of T cell repertoires in cytomegalovirus infection. TCRdb redid the calling of the reads with MiXCR, one entry per CDR3 protein. The sample carries about 770,000 distinct CDR3 sequences, almost 30% recorded once. For these TCRs, the target antigens are not known. Sequenced material: cultured CD8+ T cells from PBMCs, taken from culture after CMV antigen stimulation. Receptor source: a human donor in good health (CMV status not recorded). Some clones in this sample may be carry-over from other donors' samples.

The chain recombines TRBV7-9 with TRBJ1-2; possibly TRBD1 for D (5 bases). Germline CDR1 is SEHNR and CDR2 is FQNEAQ (reference sequence). The V end lost 5 bases, the J end lost 0 bases, and 16 bases lay between the germline ends. This CDR3 comprises 16 residues. The CDR3 region is CASSPPPTDPNYGYTF. As DNA, the CDR3 is TGTGCCAGCAGCCCCCCCCCGACAGACCCTAACTATGGCTACACCTTC. The full variable domain, with the rest looked up from reference TRBV7-9 and TRBJ1-2, is DTGVSQNPRHKITKRGQNVTFRCDPISEHNRLYWYRQTLGQGPEFLTYFQNEAQLEKSRLLSDRFSAERPKGSFSTLEIQRTEQGDSAMYLCASSPPPTDPNYGYTFGSGTRLTVV.

A note on this clonotype: The junction does not match germline at one end; this may be a read error. This rearrangement joins TRBV6-4 to TRBJ2-1; D is unresolved. Germline values: CDR1 MRHNA, CDR2 SNTAGT. This CDR3 region has 13 residues. The CDR3 DNA is TGTGCCAGCAGTGACGTGGGGTACAATGCGCAGTTCTTC. This encodes CASSDVGYNAQFF.

This clonotype was observed at least ten times. J is TRBJ2-3 and V is TRBV7-8, with 8 nucleotides matching TRBD2. Looked up from germline, CDR1 is SGHVS and CDR2 is FQNEAQ. CDR3 length equals 17 residues. The ends lost 5 bases at V and 5 bases at J; junction bases unmatched: 15. In DNA, the CDR3 is TGTGCCAGCAGCGCCAGCTTAGAAGCGGGGGTGGGAGATACGCAGTATTTT. It specifies CASSASLEAGVGDTQYF.

A few counts support this clonotype. The CDR3 DNA reads TGTGCCAGCAGTAAACCACAGGGGGCGCTTGGAAACACCATATATTTT. Translating gives CASSKPQGALGNTIYF. The chain has TRBV6-6 and TRBJ1-3, with 9 bases matching TRBD1. V shed 5 bases, J shed 3 bases, and the junction held 8 bases outside the gene matches. Germline V gene sequence: CDR1 MNHNY, CDR2 SVGAGI (reference sequence). The length of the CDR3 is 16 residues.

This chain connects TRBV7-8 to TRBJ2-1; TRBD2 aligns across 13 bases. The CDR3 has 15 amino acids. The junction had 10 bases not matched to a gene; V was cut back by 10 bases and J by 7 bases. CDR1 and CDR2 from the germline V gene are SGHVS and FQNEAQ. The CDR3, as DNA: TGTGCCACTCAGCTTTGGACTAGCGGGGGTAATGAGCAGTTCTTC. Translated, it gives CATQLWTSGGNEQFF.

This clonotype was detected ten times or more. The V call is TRBV6-1, the J call TRBJ1-6, with D hard to call. CDR3 length: 14 residues. The ends were cut back, 6 bases at V and 10 bases at J, with 16 bases in the middle. CDR1 is MNHNS, CDR2 SASEGT, per germline. The CDR3 sequence: CASRLTRAASPLHF. The DNA of the CDR3 is TGTGCCAGCAGACTGACAAGGGCTGCGTCACCCCTCCACTTT.

This clonotype was seen only a few times. The gene calls are TRBV4-1 and TRBJ2-5, with D hard to call. CDR1 is MGHRA, CDR2 YSYEKL, per germline. The length of the CDR3 is 15 residues. With 0 bases removed from V and 5 bases from J, the gap between germline ends came to 13 bases. The CDR3 sequence: CASSQEVGVGETQYF. The CDR3 nucleotides read TGCGCCAGCAGCCAAGAAGTTGGGGTCGGGGAGACCCAGTACTTC.

With regard to this clonotype: Being one base from a much bigger clone, this may be a read error. The CDR3 protein is CASSLVAGLLDERFF. CDR3 nucleotides: TGTGCCAGCAGCTTAGTAGCAGGGTTGTTAGATGAGCGGTTCTTC. The chain employs TRBV7-2 and TRBJ2-1; D possibly corresponds to TRBD1 (5 bases). Looked up from germline, CDR1 is SGHTA and CDR2 is FQGNSA. The CDR3 contains 15 residues.

This clonotype has more than one count but fewer than ten. J is TRBJ1-5 and V is TRBV7-9; D might be TRBD1 (5 bases). V lost 2 bases, J lost 7 bases, and 6 bases lay in between. This CDR3 contains 12 residues. CDR1 and CDR2 (germline): SEHNR, FQNEAQ (reference sequence). CDR3 loop: CASSLWDQPQHF. Here the CDR3 DNA reads TGTGCCAGCAGCTTATGGGACCAGCCCCAGCATTTT.

This clonotype appeared a single time. CDR3 sequence (DNA): TGTGCCAGCAGTGTATCGGGGGATTCCTACGAGCAGTACGTC. Encoded protein: CASSVSGDSYEQYV. The J gene is TRBJ2-7, the V gene TRBV6-1, with TRBD2 as a possible D gene (6 bases). The CDR3 loop spans 14 amino acids. Per germline, CDR1 MNHNS and CDR2 SASEGT. The ends were cut back, 4 bases at V and 1 base at J, with 11 bases in the middle.

The chain joins TRBV6-6 to TRBJ1-2; unclear D gene. Trimming took 2 bases from V and 8 from J, leaving 12 bases between them. Per the germline V gene, CDR1 is MNHNY and CDR2 is SVGAGI (reference sequence). The CDR3 loop spans 13 amino acids. The CDR3: CASSYLPFEGYTF. The CDR3 DNA sequence: TGTGCCAGCAGTTACCTACCGTTCGAAGGCTACACCTTC.

CDR3 protein: CAISESWTQSSYNEQFF. The CDR3 nucleotides read TGTGCCATCAGTGAGTCGTGGACTCAAAGCTCCTACAATGAGCAGTTCTTC. The V call is TRBV10-3, the J call TRBJ2-1, with D possibly matching TRBD2 (5 bases). CDR3 length: 17 amino acids. With 0 bases removed from V and 0 bases from J, the gap between germline ends came to 12 bases. Germline V gene sequence: CDR1 ENHRY, CDR2 SYGVKD.

This clonotype was seen more than once but under ten times. The V call is TRBV2, the J call TRBJ2-3; 8 bases align to TRBD1. Germline CDR1 SNHLY, CDR2 FYNNEI. The CDR3 is 14 amino acids. V was clipped by 10 bases and J by 3 bases; unmatched bases: 9. The DNA of the CDR3 is TGTGCCACAAGCCCGACAGGGGCGACAGATACGCAGTATTTT. Residues: CATSPTGATDTQYF.

Only a few counts were recorded for this clonotype. The rearrangement joins TRBV6-1 to TRBJ1-2, with 7 nucleotides matching TRBD1. CDR3 length: 13 amino acids. CDR1 and CDR2 (germline): MNHNS, SASEGT. V lost 5 bases to trimming and J lost 6 bases; unmatched junction nucleotides: 6. The CDR3 loop reads CASSHRDSHGYTF. In DNA, the CDR3 is TGTGCCAGCAGTCACCGGGACAGCCATGGCTACACCTTC.

V gene TRBV7-3 combines with J gene TRBJ1-2; the D gene is possibly TRBD1 (5 bases). This CDR3 is 18 amino acids long. V shed 1 base and J shed 1 base, with 19 bases lying between them. Germline V gives CDR1 SGHTA, CDR2 FQGTGA. The CDR3 coding sequence is TGTGCCAGCAGCTTAAGGGGCAGGGACCAAACCTATAACTATGGCTACACCTTC. Encoded protein: CASSLRGRDQTYNYGYTF. Together with reference TRBV7-3 and TRBJ1-2, the CDR3 gives the full variable domain: GAGVSQTPSNKVTEKGKYVELRCDPISGHTALYWYRQSLGQGPEFLIYFQGTGAADDSGLPNDRFFAVRPEGSVSTLKIQRTERGDSAVYLCASSLRGRDQTYNYGYTFGSGTRLTVV.

This chain links TRBV2 with TRBJ2-7, with D tentatively TRBD1 or TRBD2 (5 bases each). The CDR3 extends over 12 amino acids. V was clipped by 10 bases and J by 2 bases, with 12 bases between them. Germline values: CDR1 SNHLY, CDR2 FYNNEI. This CDR3 is CAIKGTTYEQYF. In DNA form, the CDR3 reads TGTGCCATCAAGGGGACCACCTACGAGCAGTACTTC. Looking up the rest from reference TRBV2 and TRBJ2-7 gives the full variable domain: EPEVTQTPSHQVTQMGQEVILRCVPISNHLYFYWYRQILGQKVEFLVSFYNNEISEKSEIFDDQFSVERPDGSNFTLKIRSTKLEDSAMYFCAIKGTTYEQYFGPGTRLTVT.

The gene calls are TRBV27 and TRBJ2-3; 8 bases line up with TRBD1. This CDR3 has 15 amino acids. Germline-derived CDR1 and CDR2 are MNHEY and SMNVEV (reference sequence). The V gene end was trimmed by 10 bases and the J gene end by 0 bases; junction bases not matched to a gene: 9. The CDR3 spells CATTGQGRSTDTQYF. For the CDR3, the DNA is TGTGCCACCACCGGACAGGGTCGGAGCACAGATACGCAGTATTTT.

This clonotype was detected a few times. The chain carries TRBV5-5 and TRBJ1-2; 9 bases match TRBD1. Unmatched junction bases numbered 7, after V lost 0 bases and J lost 4 bases. CDR3 length: 16 amino acids. Germline CDR1 SGHKS, CDR2 YYEKEE (reference sequence). Written as DNA, the CDR3 is TGTGCCAGCAGCTTGGAGGGGACAGGGCTCCGCTATGGCTACACCTTC. This encodes CASSLEGTGLRYGYTF.

The chain combines TRBV9 with TRBJ1-6, with D hard to call. Deletions cut 0 bases from V and 6 bases from J, with 7 bases between. This CDR3 is 14 amino acids long. Looked up from germline, CDR1 is SGDLS and CDR2 is YYNGEE. The CDR3 DNA sequence: TGTGCCAGCAGCGTAGGACGGGTTAATTCACCCCTCCACTTT. It encodes CASSVGRVNSPLHF.

This clonotype showed up many times. The rearrangement uses TRBV12-3 or TRBV12-4 and TRBJ1-3, with D unclear. CDR3 length: 12 residues. V lost 3 bases, J lost 3 bases, and 3 bases lay in between. The DNA of the CDR3 is TGTGCCAGCAGTTTGATTGGAAACACCATATATTTT. Residues: CASSLIGNTIYF.

The V and J genes are TRBV10-3 and TRBJ2-5; 10 bases line up with TRBD2. Germline V gives CDR1 ENHRY, CDR2 SYGVKD. The CDR3 totals 13 residues. The V and J ends lost 9 bases and 5 bases, in that order; junction bases with no gene match: 6. As DNA, the CDR3 is TGTGCCATATTAGCGGGGGGCGGGGAGACCCAGTACTTC. Protein sequence: CAILAGGGETQYF.

The gene calls are TRBV2 and TRBJ1-5; 8 bases align to TRBD1. The CDR3 sequence is 16 residues long. V trimming: 1 base; J trimming: 5 bases; junction bases outside the gene matches: 7. Germline assignment: CDR1 SNHLY and CDR2 FYNNEI. The DNA for the CDR3 is TGTGCCAGCAGTGAAGAAGCAGGGGGCCCCGATCAGCCCCAGCATTTT. This sequence encodes CASSEEAGGPDQPQHF.

The CDR3 nucleotides read TGCGCCAGCAGCCAAGATTTGGGGACCTCCTACAATGAGCAGTTCTTC. It is translated as CASSQDLGTSYNEQFF. This chain links TRBV4-3 with TRBJ2-1, with D possibly being TRBD1 or TRBD2 (5 bases each). The CDR3 sequence is 16 residues long. Germline CDR1 and CDR2: LGHNA and YSLEER. The V end lost 0 bases, the J end lost 0 bases, and 9 bases lay between the germline ends.